The 9 T cell receptor beta chains below were found in one sample sequenced in a study of breast tumors, draining lymph nodes, adjacent tissues. Axillary draining lymph nodes of breast cancer patients supplied the node samples. MiXCR was run by TCRdb on the multiplex PCR reads, yielding one entry per CDR3 protein. Of a few hundred thousand distinct CDR3 sequences detected, 30% to 35% appear once; the ten largest clones hold 3% to 4.5%. Sequences were obtained from axillary lymph node tissue. These receptors were collected from a female donor with breast cancer. Some clones in this sample may be carry-over from other donors' samples.

On this clonotype: Mismatch with germline at one junction end may stem from a read error. The chain recombines TRBV7-2 with TRBJ2-5; 9 nucleotides match TRBD2. The CDR3 is made up of 17 amino acids. The germline V gene encodes CDR1 SGHTA and CDR2 FQGNSA. The CDR3 DNA follows: TGTGCCAGCAGCTTCGGGCTAGCGGGGATGTACCAAGAGCCCCAGTACTTC. Its translation: CASSFGLAGMYQEPQYF.

This clonotype was counted ten times or more. The genes are TRBV20-1 and TRBJ2-5; 10 bases align to TRBD2. The germline CDR1 and CDR2 sequences are DFQATT and SNEGSKA (reference sequence). The CDR3 is made up of 16 amino acids. Trimming at V came to 1 base and at J to 0 bases, leaving 5 bases not matched to a gene. The CDR3 DNA sequence: TGCAGTGCTAGAGTAGCGGGAGGATCGTACCAAGAGACCCAGTACTTC. Its translation is CSARVAGGSYQETQYF.

Turning to this clonotype: A much larger clonotype is one base distant, so this may be a read error. No conserved phenylalanine or tryptophan ends this CDR3, so it is likely a read error. The chain couples TRBV7-9 to TRBJ2-7; TRBD2 aligns across 12 bases. The germline CDR1 and CDR2 sequences are SEHNR and FQNEAQ (reference sequence). The junction had 3 bases not matched to a gene; V was cut back by 5 bases and J by 4 bases. The length of the CDR3 is 14 residues. The CDR3 coding sequence is TGTGCCAGCAGCAAACTAGCGGGAGGTTACGAGCAGTACCTC. Translated, it gives CASSKLAGGYEQYL.

This clonotype occurred many times. This may stem from a read error, because a much larger clone lies one nucleotide away. V and J are TRBV2 and TRBJ1-6; 8 bases are a match to TRBD1. This CDR3 has 15 amino acids. CDR1 is SNHLY, CDR2 FYNNEI, per germline. The junction had 6 bases not matched to a gene; V was cut back by 11 bases and J by 0 bases. The CDR3 spells CAGRTGSSYNSPLHF. The CDR3 DNA sequence: TGTGCCGGCCGGACAGGGAGCTCCTATAATTCACCCCTCCACTTT. The variable domain in full, completed from reference TRBV2 and TRBJ1-6, reads EPEVTQTPSHQVTQMGQEVILRCVPISNHLYFYWYRQILGQKVEFLVSFYNNEISEKSEIFDDQFSVERPDGSNFTLKIRSTKLEDSAMYFCAGRTGSSYNSPLHFGNGTRLTVT.

This clonotype showed up many times. This sequence joins TRBV7-2 and TRBJ2-7; D is ambiguous. V gave up 0 bases and J gave up 7 bases, with 10 bases separating them. There are 13 residues in the CDR3. Germline CDR1 is SGHTA and CDR2 is FQGNSA. The chain's CDR3 is CASSLAQSWEQYF. The CDR3, as DNA: TGTGCCAGCAGCTTAGCGCAGTCCTGGGAGCAGTACTTC.

The CDR3 DNA reads as TGTGCCAGCAGCCCCACCGAGAAGGAGACCCAGTACTTC. Residues: CASSPTEKETQYF. This chain joins TRBV7-9 and TRBJ2-5; D gene ambiguous. The CDR3 contains 13 residues. Germline CDR1 SEHNR, CDR2 FQNEAQ (reference sequence). Between the trimmed V and J ends, which lost 5 bases and 5 bases, there was a span of 12 bases.

This chain uses TRBV15 with TRBJ1-6, with 8 bases that match TRBD1. The CDR3 is 15 amino acids. CDR1 is LNHNV, CDR2 YYDKDF, per germline (reference sequence). After removal of 5 bases from V and 9 bases from J, the junction contained 9 bases not matched to a gene. The CDR3: CATSGLGQGSSPLHF. The CDR3 DNA sequence: TGTGCCACCAGCGGGCTAGGACAGGGTAGTTCACCCCTCCACTTT.

This clonotype appeared many times. The chain recombines TRBV7-3 with TRBJ1-2; 9 nucleotides match TRBD1. V gave up 2 bases and J gave up 8 bases; unmatched junction bases: 6. Looked up from germline, CDR1 is SGHTA and CDR2 is FQGTGA. This CDR3 has 14 residues. CDR3 residues: CASSLDRGLAGYTF. The CDR3 DNA follows: TGTGCCAGCAGCTTAGACAGGGGGTTGGCCGGCTACACCTTC.

This clonotype was recorded a few times. The V and J genes are TRBV6-6 and TRBJ2-5; D gene unclear. CDR3 length: 14 residues. Germline loops: CDR1 MNHNY, CDR2 SVGAGI (reference sequence). V shed 0 bases and J shed 4 bases, with 9 bases lying between them. In DNA, the CDR3 is TGTGCCAGCAGTTACTCTCCTGTGTCAGAGACCCAGTACTTC. It is translated as CASSYSPVSETQYF.